This T cell receptor (beta chain) derives from a study of blood T cell repertoires in COVID-19. Study at large: The analysed material was cDNA or gDNA that came from T cells, B-cell-depleted T cells, or PBMCs.

Method: immunoSEQ multiplex PCR; TCRdb's copy keeps in-frame clones and lacks some. The data show more than 250,000 clones, more than 70% seen once. The CDR3 loop spans 18 amino acids. Germline CDR1 is MNHNS and CDR2 is SASEGT. The V segment lost 3 bases and the J segment 6 bases; nucleotides outside the gene matches: 14. The source material was peripheral blood. The rearrangement joins TRBV6-1 to TRBJ1-4, with 9 bases matching TRBD1. The receptor's source is a woman aged 45 to 65 with acute or convalescent COVID-19. This CDR3 is CASSEAGTGYLRDEKLFF. Written as DNA, the CDR3 is TGTGCCAGCAGTGAGGCCGGGACAGGGTACCTTAGAGATGAAAAACTGTTTTTT.